This T cell receptor beta chain was recorded in a study of cytomegalovirus exposure and HLA in healthy donors. CDR1 is SEHNR, CDR2 FQNEAQ, per germline (reference sequence). Trimming left V 10 bases short and J 3 bases short, with 18 bases between. This CDR3 comprises 14 residues. PCR was performed using 60 Vbeta and 13 Jbeta primers. Sequencing was performed with immunoSEQ multiplex PCR; in TCRdb, only in-frame clones are kept and a portion is missing. The sample lists roughly 73,000 clones, around 75% occurring once. This clone was observed a handful of times. The sequencing input was PBMCs. V is TRBV7-9 and J is TRBJ1-1, with D hard to call. This TCR was recovered from a man between 65 and 85 years old in good health and CMV-seronegative. CDR3 sequence: CAISARAPHTEAFF. The CDR3 DNA is TGTGCCATCTCCGCGAGGGCCCCTCACACTGAAGCTTTCTTT.